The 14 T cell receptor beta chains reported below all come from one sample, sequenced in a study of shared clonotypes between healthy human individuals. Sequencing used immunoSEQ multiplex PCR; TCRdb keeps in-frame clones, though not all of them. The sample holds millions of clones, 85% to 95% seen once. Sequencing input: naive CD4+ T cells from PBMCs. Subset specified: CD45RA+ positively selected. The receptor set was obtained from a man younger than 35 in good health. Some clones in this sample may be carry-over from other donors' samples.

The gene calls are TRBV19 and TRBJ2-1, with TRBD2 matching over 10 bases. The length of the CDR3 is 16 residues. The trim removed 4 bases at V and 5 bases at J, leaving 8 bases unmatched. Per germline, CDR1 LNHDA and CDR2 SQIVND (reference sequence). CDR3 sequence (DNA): TGTGCCAGTAGTACCCTCGGGACTAGCGCCCACAATGAGCAGTTCTTC. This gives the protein CASSTLGTSAHNEQFF.

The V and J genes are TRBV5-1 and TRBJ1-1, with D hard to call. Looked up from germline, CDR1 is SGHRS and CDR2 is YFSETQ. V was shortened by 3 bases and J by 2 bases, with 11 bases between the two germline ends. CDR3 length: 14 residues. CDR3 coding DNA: TGCGCCAGCAGCTGGTCCCCGACCAACACTGAAGCTTTCTTT. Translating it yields CASSWSPTNTEAFF.

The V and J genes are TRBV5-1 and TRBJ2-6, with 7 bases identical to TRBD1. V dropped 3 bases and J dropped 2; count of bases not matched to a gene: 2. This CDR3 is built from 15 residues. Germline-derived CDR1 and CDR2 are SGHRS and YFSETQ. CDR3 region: CASSSDRAGANVLTF. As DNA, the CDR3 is TGCGCCAGCAGCTCCGACAGGGCTGGGGCCAACGTCCTGACTTTC.

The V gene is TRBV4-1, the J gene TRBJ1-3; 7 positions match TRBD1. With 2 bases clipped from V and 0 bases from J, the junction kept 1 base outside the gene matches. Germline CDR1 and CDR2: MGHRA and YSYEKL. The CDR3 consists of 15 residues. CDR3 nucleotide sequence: TGCGCCAGCAGCCAACGGGACAGCTCTGGAAACACCATATATTTT. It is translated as CASSQRDSSGNTIYF.

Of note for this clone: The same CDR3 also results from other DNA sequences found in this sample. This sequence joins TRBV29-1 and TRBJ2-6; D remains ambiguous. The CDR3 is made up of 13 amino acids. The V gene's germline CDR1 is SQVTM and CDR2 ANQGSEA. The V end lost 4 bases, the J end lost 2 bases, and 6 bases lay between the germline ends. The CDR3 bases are TGCAGCGTTGGGGCTCCTGGGGCCAACGTCCTGACTTTC. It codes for CSVGAPGANVLTF.

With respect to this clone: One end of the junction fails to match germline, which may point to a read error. CDR3 loop: CASSLGSLLDF. CDR3 coding DNA: TGCGCCAGCAGCTTGGGTTCTCTCCTTGATTTT. The rearrangement links TRBV5-1 to TRBJ1-1, with D unresolved. This CDR3 is built from 11 residues. Germline-derived CDR1 and CDR2 are SGHRS and YFSETQ.

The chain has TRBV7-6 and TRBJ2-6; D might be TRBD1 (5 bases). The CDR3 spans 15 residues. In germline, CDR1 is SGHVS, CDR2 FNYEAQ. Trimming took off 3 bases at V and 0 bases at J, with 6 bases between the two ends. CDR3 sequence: CASSLTDSGANVLTF. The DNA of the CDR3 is TGTGCCAGCAGCTTGACAGACTCTGGGGCCAACGTCCTGACTTTC.

The CDR3 sequence: CASSLGSVYEQYF. DNA of the CDR3: TGTGCCAGCAGTTTGGGGTCAGTCTACGAGCAGTACTTC. V is TRBV27 and J is TRBJ2-7; D remains ambiguous. V was clipped by 3 bases and J by 3 bases, with 9 bases between them. Germline V CDR1 and CDR2: MNHEY, SMNVEV (reference sequence). The CDR3 has 13 amino acids.

The CDR3 DNA is TGTGCCAGCAGTGAAGGACCCGGGGCTGAAGCTTTCTTT. Translated: CASSEGPGAEAFF. The chain joins TRBV6-1 to TRBJ1-1; D not certain. V was pared by 1 base and J by 6 bases, with 9 bases between. This CDR3 spans 13 amino acids. The germline V gene has CDR1 MNHNS and CDR2 SASEGT.

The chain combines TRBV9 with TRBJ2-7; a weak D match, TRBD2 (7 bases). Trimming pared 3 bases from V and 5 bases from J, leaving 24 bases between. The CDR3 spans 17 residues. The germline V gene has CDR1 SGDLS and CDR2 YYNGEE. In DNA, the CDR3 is TGTGCCAGCAGCGCAACAAAATGGGGGGGCACAAAGGACGAGCAGTACTTC. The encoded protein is CASSATKWGGTKDEQYF.

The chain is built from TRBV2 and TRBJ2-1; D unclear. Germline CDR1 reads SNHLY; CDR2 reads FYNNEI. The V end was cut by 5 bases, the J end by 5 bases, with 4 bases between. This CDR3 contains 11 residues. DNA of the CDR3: TGTGCCAGCAGTTATAACAATGAGCAGTTCTTC. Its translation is CASSYNNEQFF.

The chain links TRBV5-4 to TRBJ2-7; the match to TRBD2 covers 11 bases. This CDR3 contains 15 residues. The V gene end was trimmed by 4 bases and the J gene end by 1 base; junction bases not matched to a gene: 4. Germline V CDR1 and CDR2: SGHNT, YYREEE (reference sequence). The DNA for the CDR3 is TGTGCCAGCAGCGGAGGGACTAGCGGATCCTACGAGCAGTACTTC. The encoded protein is CASSGGTSGSYEQYF.

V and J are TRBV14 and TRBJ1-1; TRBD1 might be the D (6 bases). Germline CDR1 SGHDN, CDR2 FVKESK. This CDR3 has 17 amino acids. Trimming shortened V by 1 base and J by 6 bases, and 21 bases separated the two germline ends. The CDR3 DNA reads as TGTGCCAGCAGCCAAGGAACGGCAGGGGCTGTATGGCCTGAAGCTTTCTTT. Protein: CASSQGTAGAVWPEAFF.

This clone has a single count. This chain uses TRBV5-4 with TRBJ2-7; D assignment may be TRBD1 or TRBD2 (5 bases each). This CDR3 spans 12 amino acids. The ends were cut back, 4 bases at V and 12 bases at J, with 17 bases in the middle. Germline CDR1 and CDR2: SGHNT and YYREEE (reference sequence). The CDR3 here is CASSGGDTLRYF. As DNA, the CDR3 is TGTGCCAGCAGCGGGGGTGACACCTTACGGTACTTC.